A selection of T cell receptor beta chains follows, all from one sample in a study of CD8 T cells in Susac syndrome. TCRdb fed the immunoSEQ multiplex PCR reads into MiXCR, producing one record per CDR3 protein. This sample has roughly 150,000 distinct CDR3 sequences, with roughly 95% found just once. The specimen sequenced was CD4+ T cells from PBMCs. Receptor source: a human donor with Susac syndrome. Both conserved end residues are part of each CDR3. The D gene is left open where the match is weak. Rows may omit the clone size; those that give it use once, few, many or a size class.

J gene: TRBJ2-5; V gene: TRBV7-9; D gene: -; clone size: -; CDR3 protein: CASSLSAVQETQYF; CDR3 DNA: TGTGCCAGCAGCTTATCGGCGGTACAAGAGACCCAGTACTTC
J gene: TRBJ2-7; V gene: TRBV12-3/TRBV12-4; D gene: TRBD1; clone size: -; CDR3 protein: CASAKGQGPYEQYF; CDR3 DNA: TGTGCCAGCGCTAAGGGACAGGGGCCCTACGAGCAGTACTTC
J gene: TRBJ2-2; V gene: TRBV18; D gene: -; clone size: -; CDR3 protein: CASSIDARELFF; CDR3 DNA: TGTGCCAGCTCAATCGACGCCAGGGAGCTGTTTTTT
J gene: TRBJ1-2; V gene: TRBV18; D gene: -; clone size: -; CDR3 protein: CASSPTQDSGYTF; CDR3 DNA: TGTGCCAGCTCACCCACCCAGGACTCTGGCTACACCTTC
J gene: TRBJ1-2; V gene: TRBV20-1; D gene: -; clone size: -; CDR3 protein: CSARDGTWKGYTF; CDR3 DNA: TGCAGTGCTAGAGATGGGACATGGAAAGGCTACACCTTC
J gene: TRBJ2-7; V gene: TRBV29-1; D gene: TRBD1; clone size: -; CDR3 protein: CSVDLGQLREAYEQYF; CDR3 DNA: TGCAGCGTTGACCTGGGACAGCTGAGGGAAGCCTACGAGCAGTACTTC
J gene: TRBJ1-5; V gene: TRBV20-1; D gene: -; clone size: -; CDR3 protein: CSAREGGPNQPQHF; CDR3 DNA: TGCAGTGCTAGAGAGGGGGGGCCGAATCAGCCCCAGCATTTT
J gene: TRBJ2-5; V gene: TRBV9; D gene: TRBD2; clone size: -; CDR3 protein: CASSATPGTRAETQYF; CDR3 DNA: TGTGCCAGCAGCGCAACGCCCGGGACTAGAGCGGAGACCCAGTACTTC
J gene: TRBJ2-5; V gene: TRBV11-2; D gene: TRBD2; clone size: -; CDR3 protein: CASSSAGGQQETQYF; CDR3 DNA: TGTGCCAGCAGCTCCGCGGGGGGGCAGCAAGAGACCCAGTACTTC
J gene: TRBJ2-2; V gene: TRBV3-1; D gene: TRBD2; clone size: -; CDR3 protein: CASSQARGGPGELFF; CDR3 DNA: TGTGCCAGCAGCCAAGCTCGCGGGGGTCCCGGGGAGCTGTTTTTT
J gene: TRBJ2-7; V gene: TRBV20-1; D gene: -; clone size: -; CDR3 protein: CSGLRGYEQYF; CDR3 DNA: TGCAGTGGCCTTAGGGGCTACGAGCAGTACTTC
J gene: TRBJ2-5; V gene: TRBV3-1; D gene: -; clone size: few; CDR3 protein: CASSQGETQYF; CDR3 DNA: TGTGCCAGCAGCCAGGGAGAGACCCAGTACTTC
J gene: TRBJ1-5; V gene: TRBV19; D gene: -; clone size: -; CDR3 protein: CASNGVGLQPQHF; CDR3 DNA: TGTGCCAGTAATGGAGTCGGGCTTCAGCCCCAGCATTTT
J gene: TRBJ1-5; V gene: TRBV29-1; D gene: -; clone size: -; CDR3 protein: CSVQQGSVQPQHF; CDR3 DNA: TGCAGCGTTCAGCAGGGTAGCGTTCAGCCCCAGCATTTT
J gene: TRBJ2-5; V gene: TRBV20-1; D gene: TRBD2; clone size: -; CDR3 protein: CSATYRTSRETQYF; CDR3 DNA: TGCAGTGCTACATACCGGACTAGCAGAGAGACCCAGTACTTC
J gene: TRBJ1-1; V gene: TRBV12-5; D gene: -; clone size: -; CDR3 protein: CASGSLGSTEAFF; CDR3 DNA: TGTGCTAGTGGTTCACTAGGGAGCACTGAAGCTTTCTTT
J gene: TRBJ1-1; V gene: TRBV7-2; D gene: TRBD1; clone size: -; CDR3 protein: CASSVRQGSNTEAFF; CDR3 DNA: TGTGCCAGCAGCGTACGACAGGGGAGTAACACTGAAGCTTTCTTT
J gene: TRBJ2-2; V gene: TRBV4-3; D gene: -; clone size: -; CDR3 protein: CASSQDPRPGELFF; CDR3 DNA: TGCGCCAGCAGCCAAGATCCCAGGCCCGGGGAGCTGTTTTTT
J gene: TRBJ1-2; V gene: TRBV12-3/TRBV12-4; D gene: -; clone size: -; CDR3 protein: CASSFEGSALYGYTF; CDR3 DNA: TGTGCCAGCAGTTTTGAAGGGTCGGCCCTCTATGGCTACACCTTC
J gene: TRBJ1-1; V gene: TRBV13; D gene: TRBD1; clone size: -; CDR3 protein: CASSHRGLPEAFF; CDR3 DNA: TGTGCCAGCAGCCACAGGGGGTTACCTGAAGCTTTCTTT
J gene: TRBJ1-1; V gene: TRBV20-1; D gene: -; clone size: -; CDR3 protein: CRPLGSGTEAFF; CDR3 DNA: TGCAGACCCCTAGGGAGCGGAACTGAAGCTTTCTTT
J gene: TRBJ2-3; V gene: TRBV7-2; D gene: -; clone size: -; CDR3 protein: CASSEKWGDTQYF; CDR3 DNA: TGTGCCAGCAGCGAAAAATGGGGAGATACGCAGTATTTT
J gene: TRBJ1-1; V gene: TRBV6-4; D gene: TRBD1; clone size: -; CDR3 protein: CASSDSGTGGRSEAFF; CDR3 DNA: TGTGCCAGCAGTGATTCTGGGACAGGGGGCAGGTCTGAAGCTTTCTTT
J gene: TRBJ2-7; V gene: TRBV7-9; D gene: -; clone size: -; CDR3 protein: CASSGLTAYEQYF; CDR3 DNA: TGTGCCAGCAGCGGGCTGACCGCCTACGAGCAGTACTTC
J gene: TRBJ1-2; V gene: TRBV29-1; D gene: -; clone size: -; CDR3 protein: CSVEADSYGYTF; CDR3 DNA: TGCAGCGTTGAAGCGGACAGCTATGGCTACACCTTC
J gene: TRBJ2-4; V gene: TRBV11-2; D gene: -; clone size: -; CDR3 protein: CASSVTGVGGIQYF; CDR3 DNA: TGTGCCAGCAGCGTTACAGGGGTCGGGGGCATTCAGTACTTC
J gene: TRBJ2-4; V gene: TRBV6-5; D gene: -; clone size: -; CDR3 protein: CASSYFGQPRAKNIQYF; CDR3 DNA: TGTGCCAGCAGTTACTTCGGACAGCCCCGGGCCAAAAACATTCAGTACTTC
J gene: TRBJ1-1; V gene: TRBV14; D gene: -; clone size: -; CDR3 protein: CASSQVFGVLMNTEAFF; CDR3 DNA: TGTGCCAGCAGCCAAGTTTTCGGCGTCCTCATGAACACTGAAGCTTTCTTT
J gene: TRBJ1-1; V gene: TRBV2; D gene: -; clone size: -; CDR3 protein: CASSEAPATEAFF; CDR3 DNA: TGTGCCAGCAGTGAAGCACCAGCCACTGAAGCTTTCTTT
J gene: TRBJ2-7; V gene: TRBV10-3; D gene: -; clone size: -; CDR3 protein: CAIKGVGVEQYF; CDR3 DNA: TGTGCCATCAAGGGGGTAGGAGTCGAGCAGTACTTC
J gene: TRBJ2-5; V gene: TRBV29-1; D gene: TRBD1; clone size: once; CDR3 protein: CSVLVRDRGQETQYF; CDR3 DNA: TGCAGCGTTCTTGTCCGGGACAGGGGTCAAGAGACCCAGTACTTC
J gene: TRBJ2-7; V gene: TRBV7-9; D gene: TRBD1; clone size: -; CDR3 protein: CASSLALDRAAYEQYF; CDR3 DNA: TGTGCCAGCAGCTTAGCCCTAGACAGGGCAGCCTACGAGCAGTACTTC
J gene: TRBJ1-2; V gene: TRBV29-1; D gene: TRBD1; clone size: -; CDR3 protein: CSVGQGTNYGYTF; CDR3 DNA: TGCAGCGTCGGACAGGGGACTAACTATGGCTACACCTTC
J gene: TRBJ2-3; V gene: TRBV4-1; D gene: -; clone size: -; CDR3 protein: CASSQDGGAGDTQYF; CDR3 DNA: TGCGCCAGCAGCCAAGATGGGGGGGCCGGAGATACGCAGTATTTT
J gene: TRBJ1-1; V gene: TRBV18; D gene: -; clone size: -; CDR3 protein: CASSPKENTEAFF; CDR3 DNA: TGTGCCAGCTCACCAAAGGAGAACACTGAAGCTTTCTTT
J gene: TRBJ2-7; V gene: TRBV25-1; D gene: TRBD1; clone size: -; CDR3 protein: CASTKGGQGNYEQYF; CDR3 DNA: TGTGCCAGCACCAAGGGCGGACAGGGGAACTACGAGCAGTACTTC
J gene: TRBJ2-3; V gene: TRBV4-2; D gene: TRBD2; clone size: -; CDR3 protein: CASSQAGIIAGPDTQYF; CDR3 DNA: TGTGCCAGCAGCCAGGCTGGGATAATAGCGGGGCCAGATACGCAGTATTTT
J gene: TRBJ2-7; V gene: TRBV7-8; D gene: -; clone size: -; CDR3 protein: CASSLTGSQIGSYEQYF; CDR3 DNA: TGTGCCAGCAGCTTAACCGGGAGCCAAATCGGCTCCTACGAGCAGTACTTC
J gene: TRBJ2-7; V gene: TRBV9; D gene: -; clone size: -; CDR3 protein: CASSVGGGEQYF; CDR3 DNA: TGTGCCAGCAGCGTAGGTGGAGGAGAGCAGTACTTC
J gene: TRBJ2-5; V gene: TRBV12-3/TRBV12-4; D gene: -; clone size: -; CDR3 protein: CASRDGRETQYF; CDR3 DNA: TGTGCCAGCAGGGATGGGCGAGAGACCCAGTACTTC
J gene: TRBJ1-2; V gene: TRBV2; D gene: TRBD1; clone size: few; CDR3 protein: CASSPTGDNYGYTF; CDR3 DNA: TGTGCCAGCAGTCCTACAGGGGACAACTATGGCTACACCTTC
J gene: TRBJ1-5; V gene: TRBV20-1; D gene: -; clone size: -; CDR3 protein: CSAIGGNYDQPQHF; CDR3 DNA: TGCAGTGCTATAGGTGGGAACTACGATCAGCCCCAGCATTTT
J gene: TRBJ2-5; V gene: TRBV11-2; D gene: -; clone size: -; CDR3 protein: CASSPGGISGETQYF; CDR3 DNA: TGTGCCAGCAGCCCCGGAGGCATATCGGGAGAGACCCAGTACTTC
J gene: TRBJ2-2; V gene: TRBV9; D gene: TRBD2; clone size: -; CDR3 protein: CASSAGTRRGTGELFF; CDR3 DNA: TGTGCCAGCAGCGCGGGGACTAGGCGAGGCACCGGGGAGCTGTTTTTT
J gene: TRBJ2-3; V gene: TRBV6-5; D gene: TRBD2; clone size: -; CDR3 protein: CASSSGGAGDTQYF; CDR3 DNA: TGTGCCAGCAGTTCCGGGGGGGCCGGAGATACGCAGTATTTT
J gene: TRBJ1-1; V gene: TRBV3-1; D gene: -; clone size: -; CDR3 protein: CASRRKSNTEAFF; CDR3 DNA: TGTGCCAGCAGGAGGAAGTCGAACACTGAAGCTTTCTTT
J gene: TRBJ2-7; V gene: TRBV12-3/TRBV12-4; D gene: -; clone size: few; CDR3 protein: CASSLSSEQYF; CDR3 DNA: TGTGCCAGCAGTTTATCTTCCGAGCAGTACTTC
J gene: TRBJ1-2; V gene: TRBV20-1; D gene: TRBD1; clone size: once; CDR3 protein: CSVDGQGDGYTF; CDR3 DNA: TGCAGTGTAGATGGACAGGGTGATGGCTACACCTTC
J gene: TRBJ2-5; V gene: TRBV15; D gene: -; clone size: once; CDR3 protein: CATSRYPVTGGASAQETQYF; CDR3 DNA: TGTGCCACCAGCAGGTACCCTGTGACGGGGGGCGCTAGCGCTCAAGAGACCCAGTACTTC
J gene: TRBJ2-1; V gene: TRBV20-1; D gene: -; clone size: -; CDR3 protein: CSAGLPPFSYNEQFF; CDR3 DNA: TGCAGTGCTGGCTTACCGCCATTCTCCTACAATGAGCAGTTCTTC
J gene: TRBJ2-2; V gene: TRBV6-2/TRBV6-3; D gene: -; clone size: once; CDR3 protein: CASSYSVAGELFF; CDR3 DNA: TGTGCCAGCAGTTACTCGGTTGCCGGGGAGCTGTTTTTT
J gene: TRBJ2-3; V gene: TRBV4-2; D gene: -; clone size: -; CDR3 protein: CASSQDHPDTQYF; CDR3 DNA: TGTGCCAGCAGCCAAGATCACCCAGATACGCAGTATTTT